This T cell receptor beta chain emerged from a study of blood T cell repertoires in COVID-19 (dated by TCRdb to the early 2020s). Concerning the study at large: Samples from collaborators originated in the United States, Italy and Spain and spanned both the acute and convalescent phases of COVID-19. The material from the prospective study consisted of cDNA or gDNA derived from T cells, B-cell-depleted T cells, or PBMCs. The dataset comprised deeply sampled blood TCRbeta repertoires from subjects exposed to, actively infected with, or recovered from COVID-19. A freely available public database, intended as a resource for researchers studying the immune response to SARS-CoV-2, is where the repertoires were released. Samples were obtained from the ongoing ImmuneRACE study (first 160 participants) and from some 1,300 subjects provided by 6 global collaborators. Sample metadata almost always included a de-identified subject ID, COVID-19 status, age in years and sex. Where available, HLA class I and class II types were taken from metadata supplied by the sample provider and were not determined by assay-based typing. Summary of the overall study and its limitations: How much clinical and demographic metadata was included differed by source and by participant, and the metadata was provided uncurated.

The immunoSEQ Assay, a bias-controlled multiplex PCR, was used to amplify TCRbeta CDR3 regions from genomic DNA. Processing in the source paper ran as follows. The number of nucleated cells in each sample was estimated by amplification of reference gene primers within the assay. To quantify the absolute abundance of each unique TCRbeta CDR3 rearrangement, sequence reads were collapsed and filtered. Productive Simpson clonality was computed per sample as the square root of Simpson's diversity index over productive rearrangements. TCRdb mirrors the immuneACCESS table, restricted to in-frame sequences. Some clones are absent from its copies; in checked studies, under half trace to an unresolved V gene, and the reason for the others is unknown. D and trimming were read from the DNA, whereas the V and J calls and clone size are those reported in that table. This sample is represented by more than 90,000 clones; around nine tenths of them were singletons. In total, the top ten clones hold around 4.6% of the sample.

Collaborating institutions collected whole blood in K2EDTA tubes following their own protocols. Collaborator samples were shipped for TCRbeta analysis as frozen whole blood, isolated PBMCs, or DNA extracted from either sample type. About this clone: The target of this receptor is not known. There are no base qualities to consult, and no much larger clone falls within one base.

The junction shows trimming of 8 bases on V and 1 base on J, plus 8 bases between the germline ends. The germline V gene encodes CDR1 MNHNY and CDR2 SVGAGI (reference sequence). The CDR3 contains 13 residues, cysteine and phenylalanine counted. Kept here is only the CDR3 DNA, which spans 39 bases and is read in frame from base 1. The sequencing input was peripheral blood. Here the chain combines TRBV6-6 and TRBJ2-2; no D gene can be assigned with confidence. This clonotype originated in a man in his forties with acute or convalescent COVID-19. The nucleotide sequence reads as follows: TGTGCCAGCGGTCTTCGGAACACCGGGGAGCTGTTTTTT. It encodes CASGLRNTGELFF.